These T cell receptor beta chains were read from a single sample in a study of beta chain features in type 1 diabetes. The protocol was immunoSEQ multiplex PCR, while the TCRdb copy is restricted to in-frame clones and leaves out a portion. Counted here are about 160,000 clones, 6.5% to 8.5% occurring once; the ten biggest clones make up under 0.65%. The source material was central memory CD4+ T cells from blood. These receptors were obtained from a woman younger than 35 with type 1 diabetes. The CDR3 runs from the conserved cysteine through the conserved F or W. Fields, in order: V gene, CDR3 length, clone size, D gene, J gene, CDR3 protein, CDR3 DNA. D genes are given only for firm matches. Where a row states a size, it is once, few, many or the class of an expanded clone; other rows omit it.

TRBV5-4,15,NA,TRBD2,TRBJ2-3,CASSLEVAGTDTQYF,TGTGCCAGCAGCTTGGAGGTAGCGGGAACCGATACGCAGTATTTT
TRBV23-1,16,few,NA,TRBJ2-5,CARYSCGAPWRETQYF,NA
TRBV4-3,19,few,NA,TRBJ2-6,CASSQEYRPLYSGANVLTF,TGCGCCAGCAGCCAAGAATACAGGCCGTTATATAGTGGGGCCAACGTCCTGACTTTC
TRBV5-4,20,NA,TRBD2,TRBJ2-3,CASSLGGRTSGGRSTDTQYF,TGTGCCAGCAGCTTGGGGGGTCGGACTAGCGGGGGCCGTAGCACAGATACGCAGTATTTT
TRBV30,13,NA,NA,TRBJ1-5,CAWSLSENQPQHF,TGTGCCTGGAGTCTTTCGGAGAATCAGCCCCAGCATTTT
TRBV4-3,14,few,TRBD1,TRBJ1-5,CASSQGTGDQPQHF,TGCGCCAGCAGCCAAGGGACAGGGGATCAGCCCCAGCATTTT
TRBV2,13,NA,NA,TRBJ1-6,CASQGGYNSPLHF,TGTGCCAGCCAGGGTGGTTACAATTCACCCCTCCACTTT
TRBV28,14,few,NA,TRBJ1-5,CASSLGRWEEPQHF,TGTGCCAGCAGTTTAGGTCGTTGGGAGGAGCCCCAGCATTTT
TRBV7-9,15,few,TRBD2,TRBJ2-1,CASSSTGSGLGEQFF,TGTGCCAGCAGCTCCACGGGTAGCGGGCTTGGTGAGCAGTTCTTC
TRBV7-9,13,NA,NA,TRBJ1-1,CASTMKGQGEAFF,TGTGCCAGCACCATGAAGGGGCAGGGTGAAGCTTTCTTT
TRBV5-1,13,few,TRBD2,TRBJ2-5,CATAGELQETQYF,TGCGCCACGGCGGGGGAACTCCAAGAGACCCAGTACTTC
TRBV2,15,few,NA,TRBJ2-1,CASSDGGDFNNEQFF,TGTGCCAGCAGTGACGGCGGGGACTTTAACAATGAGCAGTTCTTC
TRBV7-3,13,NA,NA,TRBJ1-1,CASSQQENTEAFF,TGTGCCAGCAGCCAACAGGAGAACACTGAAGCTTTCTTT
TRBV7-2,13,NA,NA,TRBJ2-7,CASSPDYSTEQYF,TGTGCCAGCAGCCCTGACTACTCTACCGAGCAGTACTTC
TRBV25-1,15,NA,NA,TRBJ2-3,CASSDPGQFTDTQYF,TGTGCCAGCAGTGACCCCGGACAGTTCACAGATACGCAGTATTTT
TRBV7-2,12,NA,NA,TRBJ2-7,CASSLIAGEQYF,TGTGCCAGCAGCTTAATAGCTGGCGAGCAGTACTTC
TRBV29-1,13,few,TRBD2,TRBJ2-1,CSVVRTSGNEQFF,TGCAGCGTTGTACGGACTAGCGGAAATGAGCAGTTCTTC
TRBV11-3,13,NA,NA,TRBJ2-2,CASSLSDTGELFF,TGTGCCAGCAGCTTATCGGACACCGGGGAGCTGTTTTTT
TRBV7-2,14,few,NA,TRBJ2-5,CAMGRGAAQETQYF,TGTGCTATGGGTCGGGGGGCGGCTCAAGAGACCCAGTACTTC
TRBV21-1,14,NA,NA,TRBJ2-5,CASSKGGQGETQYF,TGTGCCAGCAGCAAAGGAGGACAGGGTGAGACCCAGTACTTC
TRBV4-1,16,NA,NA,TRBJ1-5,CASSQDGGFGNQPQHF,TGCGCCAGCAGCCAAGATGGGGGGTTTGGGAATCAGCCCCAGCATTTT
TRBV4-2,14,NA,NA,TRBJ2-3,CASSQGVGTDTQYF,TGTGCCAGCAGCCAAGGAGTGGGCACAGATACGCAGTATTTT
TRBV7-2,15,few,TRBD2,TRBJ2-5,CASSQTSGVQETQYF,TGTGCCAGCAGCCAAACTAGCGGGGTCCAAGAGACCCAGTACTTC
TRBV19,16,NA,TRBD2,TRBJ2-5,CASSIQGLAGQETQYF,TGTGCCAGTAGTATCCAGGGACTAGCGGGACAAGAGACCCAGTACTTC
TRBV5-1,18,few,TRBD1,TRBJ2-6,CASSLDGRGTAGANVLTF,TGCGCCAGCAGCTTGGATGGTCGAGGGACAGCTGGGGCCAACGTCCTGACTTTC
TRBV2,11,NA,NA,TRBJ1-3,CASTRQDTIYF,TGTGCCAGCACCCGTCAGGACACCATATATTTT
TRBV7-9,13,NA,TRBD1,TRBJ1-1,CASMRDRGAEAFF,TGTGCCAGCATGCGGGACAGGGGAGCTGAAGCTTTCTTT
TRBV21-1,12,few,NA,TRBJ2-3,CASTNRGDTQYF,TGTGCCAGCACTAACAGGGGAGATACGCAGTATTTT
TRBV7-9,15,NA,NA,TRBJ1-3,CASSSDGYSGNTIYF,TGTGCCAGCAGCTCAGACGGGTACTCTGGAAACACCATATATTTT
TRBV5-6,13,many,NA,TRBJ1-2,CASSPQVDYGYTF,TGTGCCAGCAGCCCTCAGGTCGACTATGGCTACACCTTC
TRBV19,14,few,NA,TRBJ2-7,CASSGTRLSYEQYF,TGTGCCAGCTCTGGGACACGTCTCTCCTACGAGCAGTACTTC
TRBV4-1,16,few,TRBD2,TRBJ2-1,CASSQLNSGSGNEQFF,TGCGCCAGCAGCCAACTTAATAGCGGGAGTGGCAATGAGCAGTTCTTC
TRBV15,15,few,TRBD1,TRBJ1-1,CATSRLTGGNTEAFF,TGTGCCACCAGCAGGTTAACAGGGGGTAACACTGAAGCTTTCTTT
TRBV10-3,14,NA,TRBD1,TRBJ1-3,CAIYDRGHGNTIYF,TGTGCCATCTACGACAGGGGGCATGGAAACACCATATATTTT